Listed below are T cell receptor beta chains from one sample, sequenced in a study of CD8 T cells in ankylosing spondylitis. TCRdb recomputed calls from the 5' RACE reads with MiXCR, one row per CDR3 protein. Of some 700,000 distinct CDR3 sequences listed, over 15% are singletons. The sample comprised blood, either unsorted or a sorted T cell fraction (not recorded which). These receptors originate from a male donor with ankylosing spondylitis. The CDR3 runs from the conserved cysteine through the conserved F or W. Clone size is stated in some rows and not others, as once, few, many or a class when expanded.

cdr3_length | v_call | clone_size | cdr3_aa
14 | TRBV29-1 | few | CSVVQTGAPYEQYF
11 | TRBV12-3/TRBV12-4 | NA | CASSGWTEAFF
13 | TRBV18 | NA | CASSPRLLGEQFF
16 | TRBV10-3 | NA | CAISESTGRLSYEQYF
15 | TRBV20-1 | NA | CSARVRQGSAETQYF
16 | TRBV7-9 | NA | CASRTSEGAAYNEQFF
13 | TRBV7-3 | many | CASSLGRNNEQFF
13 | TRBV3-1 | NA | CASSQVEEETQYF
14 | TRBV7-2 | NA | CASSTGSTNEKLFF
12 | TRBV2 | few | CASSTGWETQYF
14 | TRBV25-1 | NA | CASSNPGTYNEQFF
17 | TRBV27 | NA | CASSSPGGRGAKNIQYF
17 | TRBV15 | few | CATSSGTIGTGVNEQFF
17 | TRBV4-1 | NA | CASSQESRESFAGELFF
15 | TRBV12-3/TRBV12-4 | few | CASSFGRSYSYEQYF
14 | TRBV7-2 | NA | CASSRGFSSYEQYF
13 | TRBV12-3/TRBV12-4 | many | CASSRQGAYGYTF
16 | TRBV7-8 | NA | CASSLAREGPIYEQYF
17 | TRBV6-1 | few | CASSWGGLAGAGETQYF
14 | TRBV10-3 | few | CAISESGLNTEAFF